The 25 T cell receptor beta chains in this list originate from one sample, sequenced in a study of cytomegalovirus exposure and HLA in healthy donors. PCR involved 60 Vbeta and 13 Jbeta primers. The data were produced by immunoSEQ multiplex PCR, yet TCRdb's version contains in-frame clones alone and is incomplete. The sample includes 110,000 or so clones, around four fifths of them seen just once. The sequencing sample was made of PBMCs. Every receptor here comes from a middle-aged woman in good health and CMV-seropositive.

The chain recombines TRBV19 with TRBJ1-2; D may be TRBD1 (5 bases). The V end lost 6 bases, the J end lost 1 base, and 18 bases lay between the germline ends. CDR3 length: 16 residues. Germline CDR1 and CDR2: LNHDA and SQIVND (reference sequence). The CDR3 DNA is TGTGCCAGTAGCCCACTACAGGCGTACTTTAACTATGGCTACACCTTC. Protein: CASSPLQAYFNYGYTF.

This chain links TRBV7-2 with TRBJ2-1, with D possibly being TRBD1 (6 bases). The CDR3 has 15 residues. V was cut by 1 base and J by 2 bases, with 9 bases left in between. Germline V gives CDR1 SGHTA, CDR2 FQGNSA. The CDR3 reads CASSLERGTYNEQFF. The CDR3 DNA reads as TGTGCCAGCAGCTTAGAAAGGGGGACCTACAATGAGCAGTTCTTC.

In DNA, the CDR3 is TGCGCCAGCAGCCAACCTAGGACAGGGGACTATGGCTACACCTTC. It specifies CASSQPRTGDYGYTF. V gene TRBV4-1 combines with J gene TRBJ1-2, with 9 bases matching TRBD1. Trimming at V came to 2 bases and at J to 3 bases, leaving 4 bases not matched to a gene. CDR3 size: 15 residues. The germline V gene encodes CDR1 MGHRA and CDR2 YSYEKL.

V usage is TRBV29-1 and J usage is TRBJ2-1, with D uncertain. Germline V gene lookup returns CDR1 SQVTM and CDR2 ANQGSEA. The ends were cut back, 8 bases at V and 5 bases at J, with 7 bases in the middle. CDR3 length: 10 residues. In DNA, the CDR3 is TGCAGCACCTATGACAATGAGCAGTTCTTC. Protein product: CSTYDNEQFF.

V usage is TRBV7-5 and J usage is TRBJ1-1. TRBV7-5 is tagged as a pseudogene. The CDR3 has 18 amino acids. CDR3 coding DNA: TGTGCCAGAAGCTTAAAGTCCGGAGCTAAAGATTTGAACACTGAAGCTTTCTTT. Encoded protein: CARSLKSGAKDLNTEAFF.

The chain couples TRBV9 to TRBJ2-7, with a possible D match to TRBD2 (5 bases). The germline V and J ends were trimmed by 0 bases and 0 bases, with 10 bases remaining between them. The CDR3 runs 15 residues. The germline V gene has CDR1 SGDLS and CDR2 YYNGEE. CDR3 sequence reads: CASSVAAASSYEQYF. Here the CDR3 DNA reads TGTGCCAGCAGCGTAGCAGCGGCCAGCTCCTACGAGCAGTACTTC.

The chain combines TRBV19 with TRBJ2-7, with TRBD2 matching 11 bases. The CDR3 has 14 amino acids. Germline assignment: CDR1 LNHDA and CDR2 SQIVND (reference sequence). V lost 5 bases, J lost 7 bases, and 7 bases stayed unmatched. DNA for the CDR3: TGTGCCAGTAGTTCGACTAGCGGGATCAGTGAGCAGTACTTC. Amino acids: CASSSTSGISEQYF.

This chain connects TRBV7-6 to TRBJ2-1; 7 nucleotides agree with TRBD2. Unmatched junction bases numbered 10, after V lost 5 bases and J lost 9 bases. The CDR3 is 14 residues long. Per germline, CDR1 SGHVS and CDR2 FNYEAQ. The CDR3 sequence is CASSAVGASGEQFF. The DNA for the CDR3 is TGTGCCAGCAGCGCCGTTGGGGCTAGCGGTGAGCAGTTCTTC.

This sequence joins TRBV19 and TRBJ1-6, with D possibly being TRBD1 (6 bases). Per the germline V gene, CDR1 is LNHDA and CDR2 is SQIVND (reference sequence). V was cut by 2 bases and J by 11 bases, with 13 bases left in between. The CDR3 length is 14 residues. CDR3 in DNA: TGTGCCAGTAGTATACAGGGGTTGAATCCACCCCTCCACTTT. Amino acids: CASSIQGLNPPLHF.

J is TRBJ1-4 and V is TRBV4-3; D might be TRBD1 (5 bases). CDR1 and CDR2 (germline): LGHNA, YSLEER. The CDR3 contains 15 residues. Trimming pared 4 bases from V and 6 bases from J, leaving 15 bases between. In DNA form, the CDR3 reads TGCGCCAGCAGCCCGGCGACCCTCAGGGATGAAAAACTGTTTTTT. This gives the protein CASSPATLRDEKLFF.

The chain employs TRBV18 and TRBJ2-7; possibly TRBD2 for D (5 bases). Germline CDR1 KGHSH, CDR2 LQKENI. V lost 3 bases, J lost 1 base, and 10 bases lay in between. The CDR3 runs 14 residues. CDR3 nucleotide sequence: TGTGCCAGCTCACCCCAGGAGGAGTCCTACGAGCAGTACTTC. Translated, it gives CASSPQEESYEQYF.

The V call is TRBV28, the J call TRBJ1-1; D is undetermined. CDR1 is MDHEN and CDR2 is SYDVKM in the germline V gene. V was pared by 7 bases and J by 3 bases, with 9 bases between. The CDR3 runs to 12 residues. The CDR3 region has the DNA TGTGCCAGCAAGGGAGGGCACACTGAAGCTTTCTTT. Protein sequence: CASKGGHTEAFF.

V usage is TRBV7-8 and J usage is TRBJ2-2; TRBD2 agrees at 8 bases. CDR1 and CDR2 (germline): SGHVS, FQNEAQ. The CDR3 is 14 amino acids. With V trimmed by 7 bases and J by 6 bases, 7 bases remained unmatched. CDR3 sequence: CASNPGGGAGELFF. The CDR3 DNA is TGTGCCAGCAACCCGGGGGGGGGAGCCGGGGAGCTGTTTTTT.

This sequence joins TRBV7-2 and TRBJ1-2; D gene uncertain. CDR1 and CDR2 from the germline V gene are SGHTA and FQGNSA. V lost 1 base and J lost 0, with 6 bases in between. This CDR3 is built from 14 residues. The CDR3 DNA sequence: TGTGCCAGCAGCTTAGGACACCCTAACTATGGCTACACCTTC. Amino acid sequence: CASSLGHPNYGYTF.

The CDR3 nucleotides read TGTGCCAGCAGTGAGAGCAGGGCGGGAATTTACAATGAGCAGTTCTTC. Translating gives CASSESRAGIYNEQFF. The chain has TRBV6-1 and TRBJ2-1; weak D call: TRBD2 (6 bases). Germline V gene sequence: CDR1 MNHNS, CDR2 SASEGT. The CDR3 covers 16 residues. Trimming stripped 3 bases from V and 4 bases from J, with 16 bases between.

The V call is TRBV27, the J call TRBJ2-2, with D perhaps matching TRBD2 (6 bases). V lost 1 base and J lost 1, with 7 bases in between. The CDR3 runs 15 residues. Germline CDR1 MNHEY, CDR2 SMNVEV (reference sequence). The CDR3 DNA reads TGTGCCAGCAGTTTATTAGCGGTGAACACCGGGGAGCTGTTTTTT. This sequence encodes CASSLLAVNTGELFF.

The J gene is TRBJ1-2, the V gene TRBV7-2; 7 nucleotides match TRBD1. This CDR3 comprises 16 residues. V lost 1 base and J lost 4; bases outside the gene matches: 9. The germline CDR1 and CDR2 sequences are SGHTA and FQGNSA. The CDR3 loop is CASSLDSRGGFYGYTF. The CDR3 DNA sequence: TGTGCCAGCAGCTTAGATTCCAGAGGGGGCTTCTATGGCTACACCTTC.

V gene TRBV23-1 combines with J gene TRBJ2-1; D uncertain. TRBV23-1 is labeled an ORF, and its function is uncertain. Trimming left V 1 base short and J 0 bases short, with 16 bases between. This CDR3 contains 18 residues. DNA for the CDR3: TGCGCCAGCAGTCAATGGAAGACCGACTGGAGCTCCTACAATGAGCAGTTCTTC. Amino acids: CASSQWKTDWSSYNEQFF.

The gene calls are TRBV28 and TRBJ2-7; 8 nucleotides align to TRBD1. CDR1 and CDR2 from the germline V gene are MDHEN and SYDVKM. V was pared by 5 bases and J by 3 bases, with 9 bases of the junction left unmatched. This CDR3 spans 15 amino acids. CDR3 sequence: CASSGGQAGNYEQYF. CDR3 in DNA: TGTGCCAGCAGTGGGGGACAGGCCGGGAACTACGAGCAGTACTTC.

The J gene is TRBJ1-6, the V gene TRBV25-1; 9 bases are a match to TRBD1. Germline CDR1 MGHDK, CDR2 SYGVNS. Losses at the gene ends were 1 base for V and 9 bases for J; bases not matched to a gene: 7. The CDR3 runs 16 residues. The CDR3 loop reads CASSEFGRTGVSPLHF. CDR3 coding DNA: TGTGCCAGCAGTGAATTTGGTAGGACAGGGGTTTCACCCCTCCACTTT.

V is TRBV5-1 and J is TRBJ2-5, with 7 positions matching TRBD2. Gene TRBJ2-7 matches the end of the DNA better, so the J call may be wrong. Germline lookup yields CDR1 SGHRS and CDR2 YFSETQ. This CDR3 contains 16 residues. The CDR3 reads CASSPGGLAATYEQYF. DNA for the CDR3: TGCGCCAGCAGCCCCGGCGGGCTAGCGGCCACCTACGAGCAGTACTTC.

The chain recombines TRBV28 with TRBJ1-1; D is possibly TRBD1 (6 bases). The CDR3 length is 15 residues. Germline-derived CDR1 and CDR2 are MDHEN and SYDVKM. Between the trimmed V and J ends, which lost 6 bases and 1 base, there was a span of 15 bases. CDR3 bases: TGTGCCAGCAGCCCCGCCCAGGACAGGAACACTGAAGCTTTCTTT. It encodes CASSPAQDRNTEAFF.

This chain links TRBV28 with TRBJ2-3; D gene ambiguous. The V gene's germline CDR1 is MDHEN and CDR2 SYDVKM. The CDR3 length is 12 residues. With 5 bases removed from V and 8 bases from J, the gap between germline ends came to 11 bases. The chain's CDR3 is CASSPGYGTQYF. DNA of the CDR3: TGTGCCAGCAGTCCCGGGTACGGTACGCAGTATTTT.

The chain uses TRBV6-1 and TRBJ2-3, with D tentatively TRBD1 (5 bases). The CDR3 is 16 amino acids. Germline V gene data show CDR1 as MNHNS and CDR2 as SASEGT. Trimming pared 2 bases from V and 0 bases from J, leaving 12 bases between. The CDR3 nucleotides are TGTGCCAGCAGTGAAATGACAGCCACTAGCACAGATACGCAGTATTTT. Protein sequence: CASSEMTATSTDTQYF.

CDR3 bases: TGTGCCAGCTCACTCCCTTTTGACAGGACAGATACGCAGTATTTT. Translation gives CASSLPFDRTDTQYF. This chain links TRBV18 with TRBJ2-3; possibly TRBD1 for D (6 bases). CDR1 is KGHSH, CDR2 LQKENI, per germline. Trimming removed 4 bases at V and 3 bases at J, with 14 bases between. The CDR3 totals 15 residues.